Given below is one T cell receptor beta chain in context. Its antigen is unidentified. This sample stems from a study of cytomegalovirus exposure and HLA in healthy donors. Study details: In an earlier analysis, 95 million to 140 million unique TCR beta sequences were found from about 179 million T cells. Counted in an early data release were roughly 81 million unique TCRs from HLA-typed donors.

The PCR employed 60 Vbeta primers together with 13 Jbeta primers. The data were produced by immunoSEQ multiplex PCR, yet TCRdb's version contains in-frame clones alone and is incomplete. The table lists about 200,000 clones. Study conclusions and caveats: Later work found most CMV-associated TCR beta chains apparently HLA-restricted. A later analysis linked some 17,000 TCR beta sequences to HLA alleles at 0.05 false discovery rate.

The CDR3 spans 19 residues. V shed 3 bases, J shed 2 bases, and the junction held 14 bases outside the gene matches. The germline gives CDR1 SGHNT, CDR2 YYREEE (reference sequence). The rearrangement uses TRBV5-4 and TRBJ2-6; 7 positions agree with TRBD1. This TCR was sampled from a boy aged 5-17 years in good health and CMV-seronegative. Sequenced input: PBMCs. The CDR3 coding sequence is TGTGCCAGCAGCTCGAGGGTCGGGGACAGATCTCCTGGGGCCAACGTCCTGACTTTC. The encoded protein is CASSSRVGDRSPGANVLTF.